This T cell receptor (beta chain) was identified during a study of circulating and synovial CD4+ cells in juvenile arthritis. Study outcomes and limitations: The pathogenic-like versus bulk T cell difference escaped Vbeta family analysis. These repertoires were less diverse than bulk blood CD4 repertoires. Deeper sequencing increased measured overlap with synovial clonotypes.

This clone was observed a single time. Its cognate antigen is unknown. Measured with immunoSEQ multiplex PCR; TCRdb has only the in-frame clones, and not every one. The sample records over 30,000 clones, 90% to 95% being singletons. The V and J ends lost 7 bases and 4 bases respectively, with 8 bases between them. The CDR3 covers 12 residues. Germline V gives CDR1 MNHEY, CDR2 SMNVEV (reference sequence). The chain has TRBV27 and TRBJ1-5; no definite D call. The source of this sequence is a human donor with juvenile idiopathic arthritis. Material for sequencing was CD4+ T cells from blood. CDR3 protein: CASTVLNQPQHF. CDR3 DNA: TGTGCCAGCACGGTCCTTAATCAGCCCCAGCATTTT.